The sequence of this TCR beta chain was determined in a study of T cell changes during pregnancy in multiple sclerosis. The V end lost 0 bases, the J end lost 3 bases, and 12 bases lay between the germline ends. Germline V gives CDR1 LNHNV, CDR2 YYDKDF (reference sequence). The CDR3 totals 16 residues. TCRdb's table, derived via immunoSEQ multiplex PCR, lists solely in-frame clones and lacks some. The profile shows around 58,000 clones, 91% of them singletons. The genes are TRBV15 and TRBJ1-5, with D unclear. The input for sequencing was peripheral blood, taken before pregnancy. The receptor comes from a female donor with multiple sclerosis, enrolled in a pregnancy study. In nucleotides, the CDR3 is TGTGCCACCAGCAGAGATCAGGTGGCCTACAATCAGCCCCAGCATTTT. Protein: CATSRDQVAYNQPQHF.